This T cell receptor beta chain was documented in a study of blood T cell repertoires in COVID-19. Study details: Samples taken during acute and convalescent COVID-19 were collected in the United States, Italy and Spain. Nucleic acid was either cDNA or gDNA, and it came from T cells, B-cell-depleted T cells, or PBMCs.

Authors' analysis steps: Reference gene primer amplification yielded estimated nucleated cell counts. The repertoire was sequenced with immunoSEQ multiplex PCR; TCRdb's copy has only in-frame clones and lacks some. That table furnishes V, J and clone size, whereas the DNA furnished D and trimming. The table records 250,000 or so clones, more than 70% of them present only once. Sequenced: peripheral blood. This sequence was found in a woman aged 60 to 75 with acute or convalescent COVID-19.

This CDR3 reads CAWSIRGWAGNTIYF. The CDR3 DNA reads TGTGCCTGGAGTATCAGGGGATGGGCTGGAAACACCATATATTTT. This sequence joins TRBV30 and TRBJ1-3; D might be TRBD1 (6 bases). V lost 2 bases and J lost 2, with 13 bases in between. CDR1 is GTSNPN and CDR2 is SVGIG in the germline V gene (reference sequence). The CDR3 is made up of 15 amino acids. The variable domain in full, completed from reference TRBV30 and TRBJ1-3, reads SQTIHQWPATLVQPVGSPLSLECTVEGTSNPNLYWYRQAAGRGLQLLFYSVGIGQISSEVPQNLSASRPQDRQFILSSKKLLLSDSGFYLCAWSIRGWAGNTIYFGEGSWLTVV.